This T cell receptor beta chain was sequenced for a study of shared clonotypes between healthy human individuals. Points from the study as a whole: In having few donors, the study represented limited genetic and exposure-history diversity. Shared clonotypes: about 4.6% naive CD4, around 3.5% naive CD8, roughly 2.4% memory CD4, 0.4% memory CD8.

Original data processing: Filtering differed, since immunoSEQ gave only junction sequences and no quality scores. Method: immunoSEQ multiplex PCR; TCRdb's copy keeps in-frame clones and lacks some. D and trimming were read from the DNA, whereas the V and J calls and clone size are those reported in that table. Found here are under 2,500,000 clones, 90% to 96% of them singletons; the top ten hold 0.1% to 0.15%. Germline V gene lookup returns CDR1 MNHEY and CDR2 SVGAGI. The CDR3 is made up of 11 amino acids. V dropped 6 bases and J dropped 9 bases, with 12 bases sitting between them. In regard to this clone: Its antigen remains unidentified.

The sequencing sample was made of naive CD4+ T cells sorted from blood. Subset: CD45RA+ positively selected. The genes are TRBV6-5 and TRBJ2-7; perhaps TRBD2 as D (6 bases). The TCR comes from a young man in good health. The CDR3 sequence: CASRDRGRQYF. In DNA form, the CDR3 reads TGTGCCAGCAGGGACCGGGGGAGGCAGTACTTC.